What follows describes a single T cell receptor beta chain. This specimen comes from a study of cytomegalovirus exposure and HLA in healthy donors. Nominally healthy donors provided the samples, though records likely missed some immune exposures. V lost 6 bases, J lost 4 bases, and 18 bases lay in between. The CDR3 sequence is 16 residues long. Germline CDR1 is MNHNY and CDR2 is SVGAGI (reference sequence). This PCR relied on a set of 60 Vbeta primers and 13 Jbeta primers. The authors' processing: Later reanalysis found 75 million to 95 million unique TCR beta chains, roughly 10 million of them shared. Repertoires were generated with immunoSEQ multiplex PCR, while TCRdb's copy carries only in-frame clones and drops some. The V and J calls and clone size are taken from that table; D and trimming were inferred from the DNA. In the table there are some 91,000 clones, roughly 80% of which are singletons.

This clonotype originated in a woman aged 55-75 years in good health and CMV-seronegative. Material: PBMCs. The genes are TRBV6-6 and TRBJ2-2, with a tentative D call TRBD1 (6 bases). The CDR3 here is CASRNRVSESTGELFF. For the CDR3, the DNA is TGTGCCAGCAGAAACAGGGTTAGCGAGAGCACCGGGGAGCTGTTTTTT.